This TCR beta chain was sequenced in a study of cytomegalovirus exposure and HLA in healthy donors. Primers included in the PCR were 60 Vbeta and 13 Jbeta primers. Clones were read by immunoSEQ multiplex PCR, and TCRdb kept only the in-frame ones, dropping some. The sample has 80,000 to 95,000 clones, and its top ten clones hold roughly 14%. General study findings and limits: Confirmation in vitro established that three CMV-associated chains were specific for CMV antigens. TCR beta V- and J-gene trimming was later associated with a missense DCLRE1C variant.

In the case of this clone: No antigen is known for it.

The V gene lost 1 base and the J gene lost 1 base, with 10 bases spanning the gap. The CDR3 loop spans 16 amino acids. Germline CDR1 is SGHNT and CDR2 is YENEEA. This sequence originates from a man aged 50 to 60 in good health and CMV-seropositive. Sequencing input: PBMCs. J is TRBJ2-2 and V is TRBV11-3; D gene ambiguous. The CDR3 nucleotides are TGTGCCAGCAGCTTAGGGCGGTCCCAGAACACCGGGGAGCTGTTTTTT. Its protein product is CASSLGRSQNTGELFF.